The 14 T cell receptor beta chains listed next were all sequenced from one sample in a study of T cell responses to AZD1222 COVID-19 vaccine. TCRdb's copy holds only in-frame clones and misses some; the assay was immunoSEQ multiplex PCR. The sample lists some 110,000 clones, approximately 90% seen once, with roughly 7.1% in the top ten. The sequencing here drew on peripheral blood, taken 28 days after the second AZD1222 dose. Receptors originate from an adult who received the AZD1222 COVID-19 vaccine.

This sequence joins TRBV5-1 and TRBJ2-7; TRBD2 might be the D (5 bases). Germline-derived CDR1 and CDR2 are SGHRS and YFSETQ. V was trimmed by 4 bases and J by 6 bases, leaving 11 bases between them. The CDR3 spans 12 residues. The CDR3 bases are TGCGCCAGCAGCCTTGCGGCGGGCGAGCAGTACTTC. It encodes CASSLAAGEQYF.

The CDR3 DNA sequence: TGCGCCAGCAGCCAAGAGTTTATCATAGGGACTAGCGTCCCCTACGAGCAGTACTTC. Protein sequence: CASSQEFIIGTSVPYEQYF. V usage is TRBV4-1 and J usage is TRBJ2-7; the match to TRBD2 covers 10 bases. CDR1 MGHRA and CDR2 YSYEKL come from the germline V gene. V lost 0 bases, J lost 2 bases, and 13 bases stayed unmatched. CDR3 size: 19 residues.

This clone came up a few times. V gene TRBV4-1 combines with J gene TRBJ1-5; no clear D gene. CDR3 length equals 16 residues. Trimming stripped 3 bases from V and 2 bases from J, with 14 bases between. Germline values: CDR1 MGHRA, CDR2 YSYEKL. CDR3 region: CASSHDSSPGNQPQHF. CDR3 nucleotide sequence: TGCGCCAGCAGCCATGACTCGTCCCCAGGCAATCAGCCCCAGCATTTT.

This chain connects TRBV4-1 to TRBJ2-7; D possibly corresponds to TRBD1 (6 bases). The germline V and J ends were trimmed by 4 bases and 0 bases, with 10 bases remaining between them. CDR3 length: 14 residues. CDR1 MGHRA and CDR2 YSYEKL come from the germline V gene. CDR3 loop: CASSRGTSSYEQYF. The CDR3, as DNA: TGCGCCAGCAGCCGAGGGACAAGCTCCTACGAGCAGTACTTC.

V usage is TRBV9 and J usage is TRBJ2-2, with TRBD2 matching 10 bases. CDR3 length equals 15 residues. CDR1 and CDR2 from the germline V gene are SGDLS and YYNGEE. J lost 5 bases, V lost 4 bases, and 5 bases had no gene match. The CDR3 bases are TGTGCCAGCAGCCCCAGCGGGAGGGATACCGGGGAGCTGTTTTTT. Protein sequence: CASSPSGRDTGELFF. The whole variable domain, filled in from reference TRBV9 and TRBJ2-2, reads DSGVTQTPKHLITATGQRVTLRCSPRSGDLSVYWYQQSLDQGLQFLIQYYNGEERAKGNILERFSAQQFPDLHSELNLSSLELGDSALYFCASSPSGRDTGELFFGEGSRLTVL.

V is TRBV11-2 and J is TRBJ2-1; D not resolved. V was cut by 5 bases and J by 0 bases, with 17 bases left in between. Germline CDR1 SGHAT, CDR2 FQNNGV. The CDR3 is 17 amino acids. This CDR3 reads CASSPFPGPSSYNEQFF. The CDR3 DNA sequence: TGTGCCAGCAGCCCTTTTCCTGGACCGAGCTCCTACAATGAGCAGTTCTTC. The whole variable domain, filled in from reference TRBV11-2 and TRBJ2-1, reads EAGVAQSPRYKIIEKRQSVAFWCNPISGHATLYWYQQILGQGPKLLIQFQNNGVVDDSQLPKDRFSAERLKGVDSTLKIQPAKLEDSAVYLCASSPFPGPSSYNEQFFGPGTRLTVL.

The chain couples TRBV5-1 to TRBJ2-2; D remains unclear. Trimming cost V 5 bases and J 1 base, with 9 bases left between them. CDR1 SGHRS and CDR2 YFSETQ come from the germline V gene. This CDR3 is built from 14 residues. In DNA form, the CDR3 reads TGCGCCAGCAGGGTCGGGCAGAACACCGGGGAGCTGTTTTTT. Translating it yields CASRVGQNTGELFF.

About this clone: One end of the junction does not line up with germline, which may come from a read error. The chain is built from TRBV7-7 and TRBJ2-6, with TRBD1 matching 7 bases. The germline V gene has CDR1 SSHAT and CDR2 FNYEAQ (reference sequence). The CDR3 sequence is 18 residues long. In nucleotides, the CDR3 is TGTGCTAGCAGCTTAGGGCCCAAGACAGGGTCCGGGGCCAACGTCCTGACTTTC. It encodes CASSLGPKTGSGANVLTF.

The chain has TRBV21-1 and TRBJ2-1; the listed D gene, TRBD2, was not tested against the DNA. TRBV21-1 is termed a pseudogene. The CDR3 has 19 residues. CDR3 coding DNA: TGTGCCAGCAGCGAAAGAAGGCTAGCGGGAGGTCGTTCCTACAATGAGCAGTTCTTC. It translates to CASSERRLAGGRSYNEQFF.

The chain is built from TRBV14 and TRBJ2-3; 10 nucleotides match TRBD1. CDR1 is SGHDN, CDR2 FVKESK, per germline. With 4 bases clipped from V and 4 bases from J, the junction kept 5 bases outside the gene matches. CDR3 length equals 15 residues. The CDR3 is CASSRDRGRADTQYF. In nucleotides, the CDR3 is TGTGCCAGCAGCCGGGACAGGGGAAGAGCAGATACGCAGTATTTT.

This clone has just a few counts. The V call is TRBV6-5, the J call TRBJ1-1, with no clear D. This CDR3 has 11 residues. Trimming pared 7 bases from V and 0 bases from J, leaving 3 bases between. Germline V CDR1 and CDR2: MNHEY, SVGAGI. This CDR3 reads CASKLNTEAFF. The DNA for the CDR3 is TGTGCCAGCAAATTGAACACTGAAGCTTTCTTT.

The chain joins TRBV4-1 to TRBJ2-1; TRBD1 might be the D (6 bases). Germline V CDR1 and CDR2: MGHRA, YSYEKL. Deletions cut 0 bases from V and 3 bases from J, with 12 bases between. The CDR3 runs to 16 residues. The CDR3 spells CASSQEVGASYNEQFF. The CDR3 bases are TGCGCCAGCAGCCAAGAAGTGGGGGCCAGCTACAATGAGCAGTTCTTC.

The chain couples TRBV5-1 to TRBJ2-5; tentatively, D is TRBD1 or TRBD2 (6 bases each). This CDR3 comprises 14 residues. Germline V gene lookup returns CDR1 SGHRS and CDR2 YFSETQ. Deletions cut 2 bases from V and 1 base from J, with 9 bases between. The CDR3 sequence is CASSLGGIQETQYF. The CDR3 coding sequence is TGCGCCAGCAGCTTAGGGGGGATCCAAGAGACCCAGTACTTC. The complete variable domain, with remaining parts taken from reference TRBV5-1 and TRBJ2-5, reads KAGVTQTPRYLIKTRGQQVTLSCSPISGHRSVSWYQQTPGQGLQFLFEYFSETQRNKGNFPGRFSGRQFSNSRSEMNVSTLELGDSALYLCASSLGGIQETQYFGPGTRLLVL.

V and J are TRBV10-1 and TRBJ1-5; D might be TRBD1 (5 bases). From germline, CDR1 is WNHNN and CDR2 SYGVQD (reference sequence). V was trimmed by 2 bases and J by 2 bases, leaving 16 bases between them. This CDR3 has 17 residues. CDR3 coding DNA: TGCGCCAGCAGTGAGGGTTTGGGACCCAATCGCAATCAGCCCCAGCATTTT. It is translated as CASSEGLGPNRNQPQHF.